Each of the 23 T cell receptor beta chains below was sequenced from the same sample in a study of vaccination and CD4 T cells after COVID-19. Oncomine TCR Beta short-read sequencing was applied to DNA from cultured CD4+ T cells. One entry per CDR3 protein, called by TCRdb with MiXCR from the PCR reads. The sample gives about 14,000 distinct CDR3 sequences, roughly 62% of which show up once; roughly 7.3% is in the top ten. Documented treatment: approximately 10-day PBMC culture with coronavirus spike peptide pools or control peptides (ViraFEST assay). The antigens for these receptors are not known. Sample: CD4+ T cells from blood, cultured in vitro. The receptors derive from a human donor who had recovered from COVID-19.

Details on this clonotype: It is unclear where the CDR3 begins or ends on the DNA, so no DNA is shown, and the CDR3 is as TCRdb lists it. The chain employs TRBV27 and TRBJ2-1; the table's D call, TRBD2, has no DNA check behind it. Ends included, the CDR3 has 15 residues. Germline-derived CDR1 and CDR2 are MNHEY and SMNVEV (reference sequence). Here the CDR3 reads CASSLSWGSGSRLFF.

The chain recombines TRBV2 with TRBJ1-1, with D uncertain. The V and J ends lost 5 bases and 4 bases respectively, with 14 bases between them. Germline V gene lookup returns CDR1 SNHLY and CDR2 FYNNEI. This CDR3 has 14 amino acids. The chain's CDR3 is CASSTLNSGTEAFF. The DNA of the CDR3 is TGTGCCAGCAGTACACTGAACAGCGGCACTGAAGCTTTCTTT.

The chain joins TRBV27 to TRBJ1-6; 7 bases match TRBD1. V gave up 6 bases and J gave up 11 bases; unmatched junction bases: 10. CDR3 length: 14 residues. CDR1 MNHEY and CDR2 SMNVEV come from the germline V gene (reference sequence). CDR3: CASRGTGVFPPLHF. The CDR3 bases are TGTGCCAGCAGGGGAACAGGGGTTTTTCCACCCCTCCACTTT.

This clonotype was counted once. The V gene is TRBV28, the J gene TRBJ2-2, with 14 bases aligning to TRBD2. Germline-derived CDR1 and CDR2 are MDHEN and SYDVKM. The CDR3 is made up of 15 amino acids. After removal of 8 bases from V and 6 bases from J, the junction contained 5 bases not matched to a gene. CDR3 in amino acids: CASGTSGSIAGELFF. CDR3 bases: TGTGCCAGCGGGACTAGCGGGAGTATAGCCGGGGAGCTGTTTTTT.

CDR3 region: CASSRSLTNEQFF. CDR3 nucleotide sequence: TGCGCCAGCAGCCGGTCACTCACCAATGAGCAGTTCTTC. The genes are TRBV10-1 and TRBJ2-1; D remains unclear. V gave up 6 bases and J gave up 6 bases, with 12 bases separating them. CDR1 WNHNN and CDR2 SYGVQD come from the germline V gene (reference sequence). The CDR3 runs to 13 residues.

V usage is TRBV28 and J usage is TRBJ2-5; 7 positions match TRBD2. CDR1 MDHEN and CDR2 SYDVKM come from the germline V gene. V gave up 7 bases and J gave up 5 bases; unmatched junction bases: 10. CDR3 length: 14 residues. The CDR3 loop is CASTPRKRDETQYF. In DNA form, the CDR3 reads TGTGCCAGCACCCCCCGGAAGCGGGACGAGACCCAGTACTTC. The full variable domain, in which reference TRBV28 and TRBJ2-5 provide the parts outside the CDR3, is DVKVTQSSRYLVKRTGEKVFLECVQDMDHENMFWYRQDPGLGLRLIYFSYDVKMKEKGDIPEGYSVSREKKERFSLILESASTNQTSMYLCASTPRKRDETQYFGPGTRLLVL.

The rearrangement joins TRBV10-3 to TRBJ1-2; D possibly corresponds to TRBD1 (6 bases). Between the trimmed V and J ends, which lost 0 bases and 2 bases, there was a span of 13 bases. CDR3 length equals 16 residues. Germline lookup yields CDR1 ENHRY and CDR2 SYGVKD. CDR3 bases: TGTGCCATCAGTGAGTCGCGGACAGTTAACAACTATGGCTACACCTTC. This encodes CAISESRTVNNYGYTF.

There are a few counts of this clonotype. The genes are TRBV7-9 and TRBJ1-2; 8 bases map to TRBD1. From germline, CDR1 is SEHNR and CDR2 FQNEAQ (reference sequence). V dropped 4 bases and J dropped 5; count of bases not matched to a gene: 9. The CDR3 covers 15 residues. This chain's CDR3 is CASSSGQGGSYGYTF. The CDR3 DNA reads TGTGCCAGCAGCTCTGGACAGGGAGGTTCGTATGGCTACACCTTC.

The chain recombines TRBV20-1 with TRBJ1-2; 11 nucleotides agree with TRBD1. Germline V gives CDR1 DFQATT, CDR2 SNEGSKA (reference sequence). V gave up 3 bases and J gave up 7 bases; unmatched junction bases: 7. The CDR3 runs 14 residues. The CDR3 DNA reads TGCAGTGCTAGGTCCCGGACAGGGGGCTTTGGCTACACCTTC. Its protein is CSARSRTGGFGYTF.

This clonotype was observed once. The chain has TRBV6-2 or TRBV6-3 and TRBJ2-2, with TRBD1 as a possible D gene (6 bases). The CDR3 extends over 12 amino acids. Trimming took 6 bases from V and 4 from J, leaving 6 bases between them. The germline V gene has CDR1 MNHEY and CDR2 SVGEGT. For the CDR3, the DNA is TGTGCCAGCAGCAGGGGCACCGGGGAGCTGTTTTTT. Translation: CASSRGTGELFF.

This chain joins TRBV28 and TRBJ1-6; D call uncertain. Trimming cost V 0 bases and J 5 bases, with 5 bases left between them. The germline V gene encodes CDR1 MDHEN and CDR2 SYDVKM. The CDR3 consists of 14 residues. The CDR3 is CASSLWRNNSPLHF. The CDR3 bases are TGTGCCAGCAGTTTATGGCGGAATAATTCACCCCTCCACTTT.

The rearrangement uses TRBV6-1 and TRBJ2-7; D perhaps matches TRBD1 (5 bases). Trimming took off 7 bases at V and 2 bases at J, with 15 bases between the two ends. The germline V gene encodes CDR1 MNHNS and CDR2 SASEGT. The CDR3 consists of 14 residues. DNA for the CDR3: TGTGCCAGCATGCCACAGGTGGGGACCTACGAGCAGTACTTC. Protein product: CASMPQVGTYEQYF.

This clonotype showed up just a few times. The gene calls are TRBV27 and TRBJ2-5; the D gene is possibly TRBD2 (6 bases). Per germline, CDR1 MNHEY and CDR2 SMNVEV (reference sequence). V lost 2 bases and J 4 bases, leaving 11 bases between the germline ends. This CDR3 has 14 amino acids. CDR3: CASSLAGLGETQYF. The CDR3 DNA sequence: TGTGCCAGCAGTTTAGCGGGACTGGGAGAGACCCAGTACTTC.

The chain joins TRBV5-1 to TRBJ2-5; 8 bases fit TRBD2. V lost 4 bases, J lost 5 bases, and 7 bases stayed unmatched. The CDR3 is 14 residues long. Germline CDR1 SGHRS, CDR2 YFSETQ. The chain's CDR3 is CASSRERGQETQYF. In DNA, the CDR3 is TGCGCCAGCAGCCGAGAGCGGGGGCAGGAGACCCAGTACTTC.

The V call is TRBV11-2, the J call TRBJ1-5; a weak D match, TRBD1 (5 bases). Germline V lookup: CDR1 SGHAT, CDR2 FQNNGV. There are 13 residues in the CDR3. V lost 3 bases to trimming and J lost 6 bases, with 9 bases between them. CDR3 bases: TGTGCCAGCAGCTTCCAGGGAAGTCAGCCCCAGCATTTT. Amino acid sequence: CASSFQGSQPQHF. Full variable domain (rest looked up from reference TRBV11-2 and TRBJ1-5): EAGVAQSPRYKIIEKRQSVAFWCNPISGHATLYWYQQILGQGPKLLIQFQNNGVVDDSQLPKDRFSAERLKGVDSTLKIQPAKLEDSAVYLCASSFQGSQPQHFGDGTRLSIL.

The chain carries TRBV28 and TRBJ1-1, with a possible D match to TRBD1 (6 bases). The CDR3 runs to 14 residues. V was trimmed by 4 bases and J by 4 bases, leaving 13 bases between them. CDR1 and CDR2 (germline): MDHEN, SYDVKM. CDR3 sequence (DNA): TGTGCCAGCAGTTACAGGGTGGAGGGCACTGAAGCTTTCTTT. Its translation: CASSYRVEGTEAFF. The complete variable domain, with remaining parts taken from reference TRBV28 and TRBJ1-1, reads DVKVTQSSRYLVKRTGEKVFLECVQDMDHENMFWYRQDPGLGLRLIYFSYDVKMKEKGDIPEGYSVSREKKERFSLILESASTNQTSMYLCASSYRVEGTEAFFGQGTRLTVV.

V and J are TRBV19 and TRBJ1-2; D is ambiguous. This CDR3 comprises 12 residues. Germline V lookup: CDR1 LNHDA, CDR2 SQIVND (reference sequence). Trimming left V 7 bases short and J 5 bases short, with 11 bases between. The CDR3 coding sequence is TGTGCCAGTAACGACCTAGGGTATGGCTACACCTTC. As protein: CASNDLGYGYTF.

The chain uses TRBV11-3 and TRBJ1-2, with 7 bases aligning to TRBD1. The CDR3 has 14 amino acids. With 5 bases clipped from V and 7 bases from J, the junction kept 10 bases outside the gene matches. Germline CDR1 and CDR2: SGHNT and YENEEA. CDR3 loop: CASSIGTAWGGYTF. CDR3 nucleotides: TGTGCCAGCAGCATCGGGACAGCTTGGGGTGGCTACACCTTC.

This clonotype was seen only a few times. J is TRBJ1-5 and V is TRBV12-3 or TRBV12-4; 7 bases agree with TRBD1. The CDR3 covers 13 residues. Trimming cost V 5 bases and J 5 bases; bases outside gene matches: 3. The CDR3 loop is CASSGTDDQPQHF. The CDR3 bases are TGTGCCAGCAGTGGGACAGACGATCAGCCCCAGCATTTT.

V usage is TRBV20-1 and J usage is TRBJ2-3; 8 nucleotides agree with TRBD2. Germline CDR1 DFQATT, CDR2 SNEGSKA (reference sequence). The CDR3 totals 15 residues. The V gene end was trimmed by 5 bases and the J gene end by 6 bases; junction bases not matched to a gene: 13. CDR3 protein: CSAFLEAGVGDTQYF. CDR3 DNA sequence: TGCAGTGCTTTCCTAGAAGCGGGAGTGGGTGATACGCAGTATTTT.

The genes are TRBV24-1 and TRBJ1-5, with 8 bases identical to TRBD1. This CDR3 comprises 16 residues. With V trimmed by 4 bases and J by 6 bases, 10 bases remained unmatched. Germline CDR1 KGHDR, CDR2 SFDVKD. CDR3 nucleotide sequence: TGTGCCACCAGTGACCAAGGGACAGGAGGTACTCAGCCCCAGCATTTT. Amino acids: CATSDQGTGGTQPQHF.

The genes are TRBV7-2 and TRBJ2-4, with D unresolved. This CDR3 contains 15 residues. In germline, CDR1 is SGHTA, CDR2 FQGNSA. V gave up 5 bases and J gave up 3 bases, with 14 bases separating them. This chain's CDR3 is CASSPPQAVKNIQYF. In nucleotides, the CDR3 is TGTGCCAGCAGCCCCCCTCAGGCTGTCAAAAACATTCAGTACTTC.

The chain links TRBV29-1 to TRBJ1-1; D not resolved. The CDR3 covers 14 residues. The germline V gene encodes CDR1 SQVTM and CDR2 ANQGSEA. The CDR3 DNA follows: TGCACCGGCGTGGCAGGAACTATGAACACTGAAGCTTTCTTT. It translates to CTGVAGTMNTEAFF.